This is a list of T cell receptor beta chains from one sample in a study of T-cell reconstitution after alpha-beta-depleted transplantation in children. MiXCR, applied by TCRdb to the PCR reads, yields one record per CDR3 protein. Of about 180,000 distinct CDR3 sequences in the sample, around 10% were seen once. The starting material was PBMCs, obtained before TCRalphabeta/CD19-depleted stem cell transplant. Receptors were obtained from a boy between 2 and 10 years old with acute myeloid leukemia, due to receive a stem cell transplant. Each CDR3 is given with its conserved first and last residue. The order of the fields is D gene, J gene, V gene, CDR3 protein. D genes are given only for firm matches.

TRBD1 | TRBJ2-2 | TRBV5-1 | CASSGRGTGDNTGELFF
. | TRBJ2-2 | TRBV3-1 | CATCTPLWGTAGINTGELFF
. | TRBJ2-7 | TRBV20-1 | CSARDRLGIEYEQYF
TRBD1 | TRBJ2-7 | TRBV29-1 | CSVAGTGGGEQYF
. | TRBJ1-6 | TRBV20-1 | CSARRGAGQNSPLHF
. | TRBJ1-1 | TRBV6-1 | CASSLGSFTEAFF
. | TRBJ2-3 | TRBV11-1 | CASSFRSPGSDTQYF
. | TRBJ1-2 | TRBV10-3 | CAISPDGSNYGYTF
TRBD2 | TRBJ2-1 | TRBV4-1 | CASSQEGLAGGPGEQFF
TRBD1 | TRBJ2-3 | TRBV5-8 | CASNDRGQSTDTQYF
. | TRBJ2-2 | TRBV27 | CASSSSGALSGELFF
. | TRBJ1-1 | TRBV18 | CASSLTDLPYTEAFF
. | TRBJ1-1 | TRBV29-1 | CSVLGRLTEAFF
. | TRBJ1-5 | TRBV5-5 | CASSLSTYSNQPQHF
TRBD2 | TRBJ2-3 | TRBV7-3 | CASSSGLAESTDTQYF
. | TRBJ1-1 | TRBV20-1 | CSALQGFYTEAFF
. | TRBJ2-1 | TRBV3-1 | CASSQDRFGSSYNEQFF
. | TRBJ2-3 | TRBV7-9 | CASQQVVDTDTQYF
. | TRBJ2-5 | TRBV3-1 | CASSQSGARETQYF
TRBD1 | TRBJ2-2 | TRBV7-9 | CASSLVVGTGPGELFF
. | TRBJ2-1 | TRBV9 | CASSVVGDEQFF
TRBD1 | TRBJ1-4 | TRBV5-1 | CASSSGQSNEKLFF
TRBD1 | TRBJ2-3 | TRBV18 | CASSSGTGGSTDTQYF
. | TRBJ2-7 | TRBV28 | CASSLFPGSSYEQYF
. | TRBJ1-1 | TRBV7-9 | CASSRGEFYTEAFF
. | TRBJ2-1 | TRBV5-1 | CASSFSRFSYNEQFF